The clone carrying this TCR beta chain has a count of ten or more. The antigen is not known. TCRdb's copy holds only in-frame clones and misses some; the assay was immunoSEQ multiplex PCR. The table shows some 70,000 clones, with approximately 78% occurring only once. The CDR3 spans 18 residues. Germline CDR1 and CDR2: MGHRA and YSYEKL. V shed 1 base and J 1 base; nucleotides not matched to a gene: 11. The data derive from a study of glioma-infiltrating T cells after dendritic cell vaccination. Background on the study: Dendritic cell vaccination trial patients had either newly diagnosed or recurrent glioblastoma.

Blood PBMC samples: pre-vaccination, two weeks post third vaccination, and at tumor progression. Study observations and caveats: TCR clonality showed no direct relationship with survival.

The rearrangement joins TRBV4-1 to TRBJ2-7; 9 bases are a match to TRBD1. The sample was blood, taken before dendritic cell vaccination. This clonotype was sampled from a human donor with glioblastoma. The CDR3 sequence: CASSQVVSLGTGSYEQYF. The CDR3 DNA follows: TGCGCCAGCAGCCAAGTTGTCTCTTTGGGGACAGGGTCCTACGAGCAGTACTTC.